What follows is one TCR beta chain and its context. The antigen is unknown. In germline, CDR1 is MNHEY, CDR2 SMNVEV (reference sequence). CDR3 length equals 14 residues. V lost 7 bases and J lost 7; bases outside the gene matches: 11. The data derive from a study of OX40 agonist ivuxolimab in advanced cancers. General study findings and limits: Partial responders dosed at 0.1-3.0 mg/kg displayed clonal expansion ranking among the lowest.

Clones were read by immunoSEQ multiplex PCR, and TCRdb kept only the in-frame ones, dropping some. The data hold 60,000 to 75,000 clones, with about 90% observed a single time. The source material was CD4+ or CD8+ T cells sorted from blood, sampled in a trial of the OX40 agonist ivuxolimab. The clonotype originates from an adult with an advanced solid tumor such as melanoma, head and neck, liver or kidney cancer. This rearrangement joins TRBV27 to TRBJ2-7; 9 bases fit TRBD1. The CDR3 nucleotides are TGTGCCAGCACGACCGGGACAGGGACGGGGGAGCAGTACTTC. Amino acids: CASTTGTGTGEQYF.